This T cell receptor (beta chain) appears in the sequencing data of a study of blood T cell repertoires in COVID-19. Study-level information: Material from acute and convalescent COVID-19 was sourced from the United States, Italy and Spain. PBMCs, B-cell-depleted T cells, or T cells provided the cDNA or gDNA that made up the material.

J gave up 10 bases and V 0 bases, and 4 bases lay outside the gene matches. Germline values: CDR1 MNHEY, CDR2 SVGAGI. This CDR3 has 15 residues. This clone was detected only once. Per the original data handling: Estimation of nucleated cell counts was performed using reference gene primer amplification. Generated by immunoSEQ multiplex PCR, the TCRdb table keeps only in-frame clones and is missing some. V and J calls and clone size follow that table, whereas D and trimming were derived from the DNA. This table has approximately 55,000 clones, around 87% appearing once. This chain uses TRBV6-5 with TRBJ1-6, with 9 bases aligning to TRBD1. The specimen was peripheral blood. This clonotype originated in a middle-aged man with active COVID-19. CDR3 in amino acids: CASSYSGQGRSPLHF. As DNA, the CDR3 is TGTGCCAGCAGTTACTCCGGACAGGGGAGGTCACCCCTCCACTTT.